The clone carrying this T cell receptor beta chain came up a few times. Antigen: not known. The data derive from a study of T cell repertoires in cytomegalovirus infection. Background on the study: Peptides in the study included HLA-C-restricted and HLA-B-restricted CMV epitopes. Public TCR beta signatures were indicative of both CMV infection and a matching HLA type.

Via MiXCR, TCRdb re-called the reads, giving one row per CDR3 protein. This sample carries around 900,000 distinct CDR3 sequences, approximately 31% of them seen once, and the ten largest clones take 13%. The sequence came from a human donor in good health (CMV status not recorded). Some clones in this sample may be carry-over from other donors' samples. This specimen consisted of cultured CD8+ T cells from PBMCs, obtained from culture after CMV antigen stimulation.

The CDR3 DNA reads TGTGCCAGCAGTCCGGCGGCGGTGGTGTGGAACACTGAAGCTTTCTTT. Translating it yields CASSPAAVVWNTEAFF. V gene TRBV12-3 or TRBV12-4 combines with J gene TRBJ1-1; no definite D call. The CDR3 is 16 residues long. V was shortened by 5 bases and J by 1 base, with 17 bases between the two germline ends.